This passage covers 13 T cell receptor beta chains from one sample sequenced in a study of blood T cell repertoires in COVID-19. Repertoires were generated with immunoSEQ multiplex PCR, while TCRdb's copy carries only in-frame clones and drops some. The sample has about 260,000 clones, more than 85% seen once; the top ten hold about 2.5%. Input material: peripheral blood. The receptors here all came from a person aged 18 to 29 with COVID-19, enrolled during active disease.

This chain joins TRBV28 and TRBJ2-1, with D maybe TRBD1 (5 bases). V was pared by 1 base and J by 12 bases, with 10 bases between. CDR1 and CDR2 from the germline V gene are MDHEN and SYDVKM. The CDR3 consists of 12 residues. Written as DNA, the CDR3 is TGTGCCAGCAGTTTATTGCAGGGCGGGCAGTTCTTC. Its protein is CASSLLQGGQFF.

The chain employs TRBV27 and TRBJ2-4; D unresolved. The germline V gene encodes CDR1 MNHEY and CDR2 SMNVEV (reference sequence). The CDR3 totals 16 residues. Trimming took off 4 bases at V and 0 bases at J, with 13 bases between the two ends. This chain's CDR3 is CASSSNILLAKNIQYF. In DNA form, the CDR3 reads TGTGCCAGCAGTTCCAACATTTTATTAGCCAAAAACATTCAGTACTTC.

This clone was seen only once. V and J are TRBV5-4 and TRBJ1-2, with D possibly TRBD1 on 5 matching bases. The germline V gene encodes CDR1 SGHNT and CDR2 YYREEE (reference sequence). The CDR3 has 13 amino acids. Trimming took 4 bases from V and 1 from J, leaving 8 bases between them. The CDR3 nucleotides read TGTGCCAGCAGCACGGACAATAACTATGGCTACACCTTC. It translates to CASSTDNNYGYTF.

CDR3 sequence: CASHTGTGSFREYF. The CDR3 DNA reads TGTGCCAGCCATACCGGGACAGGGTCTTTCAGGGAGTACTTC. The gene calls are TRBV6-5 and TRBJ2-7; TRBD1 aligns across 9 bases. CDR1 MNHEY and CDR2 SVGAGI come from the germline V gene. The CDR3 is 14 amino acids. Trimming at V came to 8 bases and at J to 11 bases, leaving 16 bases not matched to a gene.

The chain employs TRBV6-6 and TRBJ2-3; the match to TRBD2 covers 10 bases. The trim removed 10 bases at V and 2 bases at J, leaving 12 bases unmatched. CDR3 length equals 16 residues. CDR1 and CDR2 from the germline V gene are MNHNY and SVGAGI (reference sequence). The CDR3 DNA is TGTGCCATTCGGGGGGGAGGACTAGCGGACACAGATACGCAGTATTTT. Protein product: CAIRGGGLADTDTQYF.

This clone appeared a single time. The CDR3 nucleotides read TGTGCCAGCAGCTTGCTAGCGGGAGGGCCCGATACGCAGTATTTT. This encodes CASSLLAGGPDTQYF. The chain combines TRBV5-6 with TRBJ2-3, with 12 bases that match TRBD2. CDR3 length: 15 residues. J was trimmed by 6 bases and V by 1 base; bases with no gene match: 3. Germline assignment: CDR1 SGHDT and CDR2 YYEEEE.

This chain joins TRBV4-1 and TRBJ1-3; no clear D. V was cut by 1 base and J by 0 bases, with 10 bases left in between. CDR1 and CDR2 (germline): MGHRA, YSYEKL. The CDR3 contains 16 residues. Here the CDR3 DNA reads TGCGCCAGCAGCCAAGGCGGGGTGAGCTCTGGAAACACCATATATTTT. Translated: CASSQGGVSSGNTIYF.

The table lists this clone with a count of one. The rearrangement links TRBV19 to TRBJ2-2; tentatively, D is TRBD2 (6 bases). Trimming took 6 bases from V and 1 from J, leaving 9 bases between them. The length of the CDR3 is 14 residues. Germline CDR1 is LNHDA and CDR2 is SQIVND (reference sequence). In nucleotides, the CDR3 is TGTGCCAGTAGACGGGAGCTGAACACCGGGGAGCTGTTTTTT. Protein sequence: CASRRELNTGELFF.

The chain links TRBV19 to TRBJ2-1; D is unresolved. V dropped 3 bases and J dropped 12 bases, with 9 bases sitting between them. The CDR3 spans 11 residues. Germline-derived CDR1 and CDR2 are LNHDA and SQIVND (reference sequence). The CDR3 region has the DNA TGTGCCAGTAGTATGAGTGTGGTGCAGTTCTTC. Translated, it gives CASSMSVVQFF.

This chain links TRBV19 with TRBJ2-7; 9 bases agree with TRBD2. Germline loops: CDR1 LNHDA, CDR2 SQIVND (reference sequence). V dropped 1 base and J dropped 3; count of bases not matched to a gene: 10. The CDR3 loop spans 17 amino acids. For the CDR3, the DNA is TGTGCCAGTAGTATAGGGGTGTCTAGCGGGATGTACTACGAGCAGTACTTC. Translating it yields CASSIGVSSGMYYEQYF.

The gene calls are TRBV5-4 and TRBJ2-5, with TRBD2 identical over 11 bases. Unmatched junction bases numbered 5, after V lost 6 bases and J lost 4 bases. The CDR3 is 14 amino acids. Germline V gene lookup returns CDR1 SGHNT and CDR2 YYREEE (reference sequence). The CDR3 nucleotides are TGTGCCAGCACCTATCTAGCGGGAGGAGAGACCCAGTACTTC. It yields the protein CASTYLAGGETQYF.

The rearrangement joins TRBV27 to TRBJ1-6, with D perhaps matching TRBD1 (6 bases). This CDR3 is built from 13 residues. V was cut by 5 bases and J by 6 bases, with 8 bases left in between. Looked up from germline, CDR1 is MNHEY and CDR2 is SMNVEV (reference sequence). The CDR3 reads CASSQGGNSPLHF. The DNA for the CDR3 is TGTGCCAGCAGTCAAGGGGGTAATTCACCCCTCCACTTT.

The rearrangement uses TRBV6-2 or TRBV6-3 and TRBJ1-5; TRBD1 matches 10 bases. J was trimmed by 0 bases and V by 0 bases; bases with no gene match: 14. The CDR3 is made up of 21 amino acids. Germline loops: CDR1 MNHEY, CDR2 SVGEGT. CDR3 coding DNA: TGTGCCAGCAGTTACTCGCCCATGAGGACAGGGGGTGACGATAGCAATCAGCCCCAGCATTTT. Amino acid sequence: CASSYSPMRTGGDDSNQPQHF.